This T cell receptor (beta chain) appears in the sequencing data of a study of monozygotic twins with inflammatory bowel disease. Study-level points and caveats: Patient repertoires may carry noise from differing immunosuppressive treatments. People with IBD had fewer clonotypes in common with others than healthy twins did, especially with disease activity.

TCRdb re-called the 5' RACE reads; every CDR3 protein appears as one record, without DNA. The sample totals 150,000 to 200,000 distinct CDR3 sequences. Comments on this clonotype: The target antigen is unknown.

The germline CDR1 and CDR2 sequences are SGHNT and YYREEE (reference sequence). The CDR3 runs 14 residues. The receptor was derived from a human donor with ulcerative colitis or Crohn's disease, or a healthy co-twin of an affected twin (not recorded which). V and J are TRBV5-4 and TRBJ2-5; the D call of TRBD1 rests on TCRdb alone, since no DNA is present to check it. What was sequenced was blood. CDR3 residues: CASSLSDREETQYF.